This TCR beta chain comes out of a study of response to subunit inactivated influenza vaccine. Overall study results and limits: Authors proposed each seasonal influenza vaccination draws in few new T cells.

TCRdb itself ran the RT-PCR reads through MiXCR, one entry per CDR3 protein. This sample carries 650,000 to 800,000 distinct CDR3 sequences, approximately 15% of them seen once, and the ten largest clones take 6.5% to 8.5%. About this clonotype itself: Its antigen is not identified.

The CDR3 has 15 residues. Germline trimming cut 7 bases from V and 4 bases from J; bases unmatched to any gene: 8. The germline V gene has CDR1 MNHEY and CDR2 SVGEGT. The sequences come from PBMCs from blood, collected 14 to 15 days before vaccination. This clonotype was sampled from a man over 45 who received an inactivated influenza vaccine. The genes are TRBV6-2 or TRBV6-3 and TRBJ2-2; 8 nucleotides align to TRBD2. For the CDR3, the DNA is TGTGCCAGCAAAAGGGGTAGCGGGACCACCGGGGAGCTGTTTTTT. Residues: CASKRGSGTTGELFF.